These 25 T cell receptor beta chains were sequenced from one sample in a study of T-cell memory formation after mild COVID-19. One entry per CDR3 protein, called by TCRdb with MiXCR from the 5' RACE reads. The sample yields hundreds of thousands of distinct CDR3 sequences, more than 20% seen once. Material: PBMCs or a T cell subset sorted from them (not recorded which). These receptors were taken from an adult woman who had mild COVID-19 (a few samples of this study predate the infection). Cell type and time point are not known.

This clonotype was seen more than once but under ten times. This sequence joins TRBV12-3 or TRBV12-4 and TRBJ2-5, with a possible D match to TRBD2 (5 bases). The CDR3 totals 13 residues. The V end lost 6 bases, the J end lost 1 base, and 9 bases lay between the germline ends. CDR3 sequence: CASSRTPQETQYF. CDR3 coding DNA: TGTGCCAGCAGCAGGACTCCCCAAGAGACCCAGTACTTC.

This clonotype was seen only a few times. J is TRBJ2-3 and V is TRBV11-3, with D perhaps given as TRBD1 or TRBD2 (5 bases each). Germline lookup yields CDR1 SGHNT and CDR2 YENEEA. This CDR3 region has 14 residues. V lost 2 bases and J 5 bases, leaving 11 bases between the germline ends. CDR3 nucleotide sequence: TGTGCCAGCAGCTTATTGTCGAGGGGAGATACGCAGTATTTT. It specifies CASSLLSRGDTQYF.

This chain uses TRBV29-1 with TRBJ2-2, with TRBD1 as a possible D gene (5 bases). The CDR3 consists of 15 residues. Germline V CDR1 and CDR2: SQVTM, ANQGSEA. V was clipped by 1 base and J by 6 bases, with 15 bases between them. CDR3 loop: CSVEVAGKVPGELFF. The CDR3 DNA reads TGCAGCGTTGAAGTCGCAGGGAAAGTACCCGGGGAGCTGTTTTTT.

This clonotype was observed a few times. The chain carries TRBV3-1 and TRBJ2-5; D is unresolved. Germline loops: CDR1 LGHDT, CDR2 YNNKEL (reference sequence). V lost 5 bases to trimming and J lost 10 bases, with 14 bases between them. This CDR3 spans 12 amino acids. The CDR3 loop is CASSASEPSQYF. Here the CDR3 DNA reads TGTGCCAGCAGCGCCTCAGAACCGAGCCAGTACTTC.

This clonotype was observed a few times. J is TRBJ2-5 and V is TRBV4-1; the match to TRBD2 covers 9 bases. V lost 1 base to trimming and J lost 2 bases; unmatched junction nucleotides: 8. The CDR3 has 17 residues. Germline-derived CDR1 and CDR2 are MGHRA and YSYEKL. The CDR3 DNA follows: TGCGCCAGCAGCCAAGGGAGAAGCGGGGGGACACAAGAGACCCAGTACTTC. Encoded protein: CASSQGRSGGTQETQYF.

DNA of the CDR3: TGTGCCAGCAGCCTAGTAGGCGCAGACTACAATGAGCAGTTCTTC. It is translated as CASSLVGADYNEQFF. This chain uses TRBV7-8 with TRBJ2-1; D is ambiguous. The CDR3 totals 15 residues. Germline loops: CDR1 SGHVS, CDR2 FQNEAQ. V was clipped by 5 bases and J by 3 bases, with 14 bases between them.

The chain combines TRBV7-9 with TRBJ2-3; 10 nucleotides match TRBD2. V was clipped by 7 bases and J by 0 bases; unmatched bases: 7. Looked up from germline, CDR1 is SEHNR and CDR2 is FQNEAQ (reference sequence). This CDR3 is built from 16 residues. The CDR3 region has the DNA TGTGCCAGCACCGATTCTAGCGGGAGTAGCACAGATACGCAGTATTTT. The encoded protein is CASTDSSGSSTDTQYF.

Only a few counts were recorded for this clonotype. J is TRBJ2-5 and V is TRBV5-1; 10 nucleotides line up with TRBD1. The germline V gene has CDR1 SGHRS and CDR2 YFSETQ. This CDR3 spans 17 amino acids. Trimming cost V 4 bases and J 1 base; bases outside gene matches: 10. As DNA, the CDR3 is TGCGCCAGCAGCAGCGGCGACAGGGGGCCTTTCCAAGAGACCCAGTACTTC. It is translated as CASSSGDRGPFQETQYF.

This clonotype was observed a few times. CDR3 nucleotides: TGCGCCAGCAGCTTGACGGCTAGGGACACAGATACGCAGTATTTT. It codes for CASSLTARDTDTQYF. The V and J genes are TRBV5-1 and TRBJ2-3; D call uncertain. The length of the CDR3 is 15 residues. V was shortened by 1 base and J by 2 bases, with 11 bases between the two germline ends. Germline V gene data show CDR1 as SGHRS and CDR2 as YFSETQ.

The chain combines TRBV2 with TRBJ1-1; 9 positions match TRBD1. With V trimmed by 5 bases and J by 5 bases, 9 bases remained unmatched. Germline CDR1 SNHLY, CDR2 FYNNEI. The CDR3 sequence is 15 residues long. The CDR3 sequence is CASSPRQGVRTEAFF. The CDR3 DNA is TGTGCCAGCAGTCCCCGACAGGGGGTAAGGACTGAAGCTTTCTTT.

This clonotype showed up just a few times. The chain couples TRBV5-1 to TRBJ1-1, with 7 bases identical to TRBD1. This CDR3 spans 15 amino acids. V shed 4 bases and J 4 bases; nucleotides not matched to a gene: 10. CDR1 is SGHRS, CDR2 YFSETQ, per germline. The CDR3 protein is CASSALNRGGTEAFF. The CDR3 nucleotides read TGCGCCAGCAGCGCACTCAACAGGGGCGGCACTGAAGCTTTCTTT.

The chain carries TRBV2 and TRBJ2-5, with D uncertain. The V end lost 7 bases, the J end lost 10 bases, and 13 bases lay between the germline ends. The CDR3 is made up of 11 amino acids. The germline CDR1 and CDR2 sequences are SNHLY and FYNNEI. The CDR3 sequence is CASNARRIQYF. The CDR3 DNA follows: TGTGCCAGCAACGCTCGACGAATCCAGTACTTC.

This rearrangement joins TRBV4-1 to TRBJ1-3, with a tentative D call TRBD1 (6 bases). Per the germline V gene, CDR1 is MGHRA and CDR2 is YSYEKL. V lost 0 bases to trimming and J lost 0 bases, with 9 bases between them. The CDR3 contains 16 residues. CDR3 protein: CASSQEGQASGNTIYF. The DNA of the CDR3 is TGCGCCAGCAGCCAAGAGGGACAAGCCTCTGGAAACACCATATATTTT.

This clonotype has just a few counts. For the CDR3, the DNA is TGTGCCAGCAGTTACGGTCGGACTAGGGACGAGCAGTACTTC. It yields the protein CASSYGRTRDEQYF. The rearrangement joins TRBV6-5 to TRBJ2-7, with 7 bases fitting TRBD2. V was pared by 2 bases and J by 5 bases, with 6 bases of the junction left unmatched. Per germline, CDR1 MNHEY and CDR2 SVGAGI. The CDR3 length is 14 residues.

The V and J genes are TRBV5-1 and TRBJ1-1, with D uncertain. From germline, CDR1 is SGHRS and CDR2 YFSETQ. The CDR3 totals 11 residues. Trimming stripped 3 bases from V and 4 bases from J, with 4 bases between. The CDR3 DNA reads TGCGCCAGCAGCTCCCCCACTGAAGCTTTCTTT. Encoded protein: CASSSPTEAFF.

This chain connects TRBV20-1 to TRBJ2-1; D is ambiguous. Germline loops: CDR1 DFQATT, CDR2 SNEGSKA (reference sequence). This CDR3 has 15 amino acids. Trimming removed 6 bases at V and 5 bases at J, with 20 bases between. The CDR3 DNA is TGCAGTGCCGCTAGGTTGGAGTTTTGGGACAATGAGCAGTTCTTC. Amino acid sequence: CSAARLEFWDNEQFF.

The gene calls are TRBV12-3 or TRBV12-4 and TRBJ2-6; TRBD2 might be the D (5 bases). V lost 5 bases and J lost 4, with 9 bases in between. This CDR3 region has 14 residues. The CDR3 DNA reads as TGTGCCAGCAGTCGGGAAGTCGGGGCCAACGTCCTGACTTTC. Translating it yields CASSREVGANVLTF.

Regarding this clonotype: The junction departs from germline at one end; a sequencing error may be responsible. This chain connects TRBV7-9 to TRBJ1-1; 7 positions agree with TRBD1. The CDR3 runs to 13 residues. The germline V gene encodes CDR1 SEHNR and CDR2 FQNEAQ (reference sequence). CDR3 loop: CASSPTGASEALF. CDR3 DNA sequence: TGTGCCAGCAGCCCAACAGGGGCGAGTGAAGCTTTATTT.

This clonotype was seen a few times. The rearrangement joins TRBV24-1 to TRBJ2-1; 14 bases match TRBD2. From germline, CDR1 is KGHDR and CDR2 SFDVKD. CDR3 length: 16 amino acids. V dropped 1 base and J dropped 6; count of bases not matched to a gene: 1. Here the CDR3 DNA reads TGTGCCACCAGTGATTTTGGGACTAGCGGGGGCAATGAGCAGTTCTTC. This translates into CATSDFGTSGGNEQFF.

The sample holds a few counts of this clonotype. CDR3 nucleotide sequence: TGTGCCAGCAGTCCGGGACAGCGATACACTGAAGCTTTCTTT. It translates to CASSPGQRYTEAFF. The chain carries TRBV27 and TRBJ1-1; 7 nucleotides align to TRBD1. V dropped 5 bases and J dropped 3; count of bases not matched to a gene: 6. Germline-derived CDR1 and CDR2 are MNHEY and SMNVEV (reference sequence). This CDR3 comprises 14 residues.

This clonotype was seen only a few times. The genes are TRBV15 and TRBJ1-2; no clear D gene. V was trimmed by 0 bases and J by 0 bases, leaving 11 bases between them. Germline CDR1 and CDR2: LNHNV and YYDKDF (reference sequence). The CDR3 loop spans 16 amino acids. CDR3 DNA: TGTGCCACCAGCAGAGATCACCTCCCGGCTAACTATGGCTACACCTTC. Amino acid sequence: CATSRDHLPANYGYTF.

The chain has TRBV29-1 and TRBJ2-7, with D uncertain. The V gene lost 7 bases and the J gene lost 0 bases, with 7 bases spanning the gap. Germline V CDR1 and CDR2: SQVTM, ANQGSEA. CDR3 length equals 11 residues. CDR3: CSARNSYEQYF. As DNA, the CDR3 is TGCAGCGCCCGCAACTCCTACGAGCAGTACTTC.

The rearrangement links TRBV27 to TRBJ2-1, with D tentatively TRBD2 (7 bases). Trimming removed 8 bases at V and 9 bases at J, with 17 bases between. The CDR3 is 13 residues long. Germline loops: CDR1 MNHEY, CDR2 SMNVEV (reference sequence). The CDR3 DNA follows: TGTGCCAGCGGGGGGGCAGCCCGGGGTGAGCAGTTCTTC. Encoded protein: CASGGAARGEQFF.

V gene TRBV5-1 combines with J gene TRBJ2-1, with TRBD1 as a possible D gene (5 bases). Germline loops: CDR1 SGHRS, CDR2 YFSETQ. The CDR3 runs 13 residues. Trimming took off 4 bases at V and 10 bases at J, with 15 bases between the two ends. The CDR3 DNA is TGCGCCAGCAGCCATCTAGACAGTAACGAGCAGTTCTTC. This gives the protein CASSHLDSNEQFF. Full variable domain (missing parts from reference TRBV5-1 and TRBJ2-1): KAGVTQTPRYLIKTRGQQVTLSCSPISGHRSVSWYQQTPGQGLQFLFEYFSETQRNKGNFPGRFSGRQFSNSRSEMNVSTLELGDSALYLCASSHLDSNEQFFGPGTRLTVL.

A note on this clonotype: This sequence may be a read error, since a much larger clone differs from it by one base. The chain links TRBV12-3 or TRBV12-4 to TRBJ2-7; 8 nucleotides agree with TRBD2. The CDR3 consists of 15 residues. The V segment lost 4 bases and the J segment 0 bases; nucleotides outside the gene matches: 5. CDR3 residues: CASSSYGTSSYEQYF. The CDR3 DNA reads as TGTGCCAGCAGTTCCTACGGGACTAGCTCCTACGAGCAGTACTTC.